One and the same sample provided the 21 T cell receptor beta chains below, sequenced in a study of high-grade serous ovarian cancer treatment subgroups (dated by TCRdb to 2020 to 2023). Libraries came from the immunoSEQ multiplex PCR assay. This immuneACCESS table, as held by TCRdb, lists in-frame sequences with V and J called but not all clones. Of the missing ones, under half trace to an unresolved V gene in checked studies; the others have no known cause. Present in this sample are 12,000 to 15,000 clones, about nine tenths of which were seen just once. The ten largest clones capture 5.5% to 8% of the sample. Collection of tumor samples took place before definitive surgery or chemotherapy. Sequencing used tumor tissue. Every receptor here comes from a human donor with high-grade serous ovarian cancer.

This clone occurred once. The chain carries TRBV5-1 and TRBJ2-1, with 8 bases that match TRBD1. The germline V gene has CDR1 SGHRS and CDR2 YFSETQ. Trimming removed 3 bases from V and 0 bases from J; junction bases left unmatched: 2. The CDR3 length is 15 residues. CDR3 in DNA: TGCGCCAGCAGCTATCAGGGGGCCTCCTACAATGAGCAGTTCTTC. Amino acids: CASSYQGASYNEQFF.

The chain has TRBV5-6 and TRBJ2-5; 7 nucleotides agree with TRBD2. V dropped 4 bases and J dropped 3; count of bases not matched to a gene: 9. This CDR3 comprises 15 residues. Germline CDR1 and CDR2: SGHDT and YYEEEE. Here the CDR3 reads CASSLMGGLEETQYF. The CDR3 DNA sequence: TGTGCCAGCAGCCTGATGGGGGGGTTGGAAGAGACCCAGTACTTC.

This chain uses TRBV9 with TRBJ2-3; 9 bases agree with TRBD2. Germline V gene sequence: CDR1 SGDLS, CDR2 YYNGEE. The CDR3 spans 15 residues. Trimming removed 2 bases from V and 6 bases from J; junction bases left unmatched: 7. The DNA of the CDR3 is TGTGCCAGCAGCGTTCGCGGGGGGGCCGCGGATACGCAGTATTTT. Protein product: CASSVRGGAADTQYF.

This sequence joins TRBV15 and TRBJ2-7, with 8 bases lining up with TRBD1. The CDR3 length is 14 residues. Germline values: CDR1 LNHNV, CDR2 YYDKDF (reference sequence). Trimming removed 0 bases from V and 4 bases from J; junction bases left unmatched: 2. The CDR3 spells CATSRDRGPYEQYF. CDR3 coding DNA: TGTGCCACCAGCAGAGACAGGGGGCCGTACGAGCAGTACTTC.

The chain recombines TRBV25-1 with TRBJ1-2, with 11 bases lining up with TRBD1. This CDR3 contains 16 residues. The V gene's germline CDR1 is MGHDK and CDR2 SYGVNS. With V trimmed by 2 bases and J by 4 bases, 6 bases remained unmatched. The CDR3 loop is CASSEQGQGASYGYTF. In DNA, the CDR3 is TGTGCCAGCAGTGAACAAGGACAGGGGGCCAGCTATGGCTACACCTTC.

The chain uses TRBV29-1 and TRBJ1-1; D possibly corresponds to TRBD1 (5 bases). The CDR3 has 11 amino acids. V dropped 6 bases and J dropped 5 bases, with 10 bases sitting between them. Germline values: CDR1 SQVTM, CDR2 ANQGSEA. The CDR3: CSVRQLTEAFF. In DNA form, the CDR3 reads TGCAGCGTAAGACAGCTAACTGAAGCTTTCTTT.

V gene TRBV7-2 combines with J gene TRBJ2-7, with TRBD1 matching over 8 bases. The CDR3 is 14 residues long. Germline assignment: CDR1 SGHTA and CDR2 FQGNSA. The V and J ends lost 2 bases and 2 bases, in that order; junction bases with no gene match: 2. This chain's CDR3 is CASSLRQGPYEQYF. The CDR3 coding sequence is TGTGCCAGCAGCTTAAGACAGGGGCCCTACGAGCAGTACTTC.

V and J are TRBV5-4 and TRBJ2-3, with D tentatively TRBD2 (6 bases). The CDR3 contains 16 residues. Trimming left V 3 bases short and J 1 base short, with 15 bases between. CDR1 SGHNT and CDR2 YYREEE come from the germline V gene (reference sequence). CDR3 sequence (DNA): TGTGCCAGCAGCTCGGCTTTGGGGGGTCGCACAGATACGCAGTATTTT. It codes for CASSSALGGRTDTQYF. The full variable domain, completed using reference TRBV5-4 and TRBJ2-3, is ETGVTQSPTHLIKTRGQQVTLRCSSQSGHNTVSWYQQALGQGPQFIFQYYREEENGRGNFPPRFSGLQFPNYSSELNVNALELDDSALYLCASSSALGGRTDTQYFGPGTRLTVL.

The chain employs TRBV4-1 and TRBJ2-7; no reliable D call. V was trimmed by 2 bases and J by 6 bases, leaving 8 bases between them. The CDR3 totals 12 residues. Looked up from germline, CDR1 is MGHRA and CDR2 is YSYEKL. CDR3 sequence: CASSQPGVEQYF. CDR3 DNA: TGCGCCAGCAGCCAACCTGGGGTCGAGCAGTACTTC.

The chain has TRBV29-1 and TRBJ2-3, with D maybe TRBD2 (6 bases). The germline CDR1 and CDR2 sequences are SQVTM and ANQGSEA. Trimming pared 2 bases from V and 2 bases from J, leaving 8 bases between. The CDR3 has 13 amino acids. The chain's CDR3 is CSVELLATDTQYF. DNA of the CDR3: TGCAGCGTTGAATTACTAGCCACAGATACGCAGTATTTT.

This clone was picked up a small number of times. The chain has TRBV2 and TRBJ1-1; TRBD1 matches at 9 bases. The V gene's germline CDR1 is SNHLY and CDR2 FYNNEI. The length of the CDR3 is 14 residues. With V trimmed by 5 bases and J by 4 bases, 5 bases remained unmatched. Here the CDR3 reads CASSYRGPATEAFF. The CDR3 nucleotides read TGTGCCAGCAGTTACAGGGGGCCGGCCACTGAAGCTTTCTTT. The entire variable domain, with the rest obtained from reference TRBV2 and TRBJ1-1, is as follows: EPEVTQTPSHQVTQMGQEVILRCVPISNHLYFYWYRQILGQKVEFLVSFYNNEISEKSEIFDDQFSVERPDGSNFTLKIRSTKLEDSAMYFCASSYRGPATEAFFGQGTRLTVV.

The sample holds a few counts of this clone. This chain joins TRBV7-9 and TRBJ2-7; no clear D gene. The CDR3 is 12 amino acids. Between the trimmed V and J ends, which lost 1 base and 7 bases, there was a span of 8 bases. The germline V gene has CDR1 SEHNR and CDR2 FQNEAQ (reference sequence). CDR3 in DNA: TGTGCCAGCAGCTTAGTTCTTGGGGAGCAGTACTTC. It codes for CASSLVLGEQYF.

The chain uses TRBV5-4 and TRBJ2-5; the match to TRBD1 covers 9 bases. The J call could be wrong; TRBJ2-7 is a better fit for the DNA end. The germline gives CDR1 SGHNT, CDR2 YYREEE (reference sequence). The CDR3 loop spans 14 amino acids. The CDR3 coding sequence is TGTGCCAGCAGCTTGGACAGGGGGCCCTACGAGCAGTACTTC. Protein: CASSLDRGPYEQYF.

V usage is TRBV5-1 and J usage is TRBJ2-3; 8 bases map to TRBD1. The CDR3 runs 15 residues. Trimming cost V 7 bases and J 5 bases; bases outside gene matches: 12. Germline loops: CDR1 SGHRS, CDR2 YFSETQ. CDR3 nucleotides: TGCGCCAGCGGTACCACAGGGGGTGTTGGAGATACGCAGTATTTT. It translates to CASGTTGGVGDTQYF.

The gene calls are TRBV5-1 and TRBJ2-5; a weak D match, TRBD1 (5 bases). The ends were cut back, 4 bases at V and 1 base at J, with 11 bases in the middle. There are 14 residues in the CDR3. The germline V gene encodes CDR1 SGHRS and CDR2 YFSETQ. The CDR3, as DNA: TGCGCCAGCAGCAGTGGACATAGCCAAGAGACCCAGTACTTC. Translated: CASSSGHSQETQYF.

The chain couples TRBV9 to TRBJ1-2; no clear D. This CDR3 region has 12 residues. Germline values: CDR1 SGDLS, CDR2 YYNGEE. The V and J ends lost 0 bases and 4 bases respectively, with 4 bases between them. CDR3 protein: CASSVDSYGYTF. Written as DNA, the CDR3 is TGTGCCAGCAGCGTAGACAGCTATGGCTACACCTTC.

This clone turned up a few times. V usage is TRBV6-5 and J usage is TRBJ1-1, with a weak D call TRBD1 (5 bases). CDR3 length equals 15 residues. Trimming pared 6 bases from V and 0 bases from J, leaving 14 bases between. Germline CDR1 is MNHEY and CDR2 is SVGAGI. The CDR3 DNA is TGTGCCAGCAGACCGGGACGGCAGATGAACACTGAAGCTTTCTTT. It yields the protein CASRPGRQMNTEAFF.

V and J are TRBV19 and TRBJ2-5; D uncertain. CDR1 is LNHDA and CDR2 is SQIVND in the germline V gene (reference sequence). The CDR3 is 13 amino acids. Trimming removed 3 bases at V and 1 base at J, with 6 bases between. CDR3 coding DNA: TGTGCCAGTAGTATGGTAGTCCAAGAGACCCAGTACTTC. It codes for CASSMVVQETQYF.

This chain's CDR3 is CASTPPTGRGGSTDTQYF. In DNA form, the CDR3 reads TGTGCCAGCACCCCCCCAACAGGGCGCGGGGGGAGCACAGATACGCAGTATTTT. The V gene is TRBV27, the J gene TRBJ2-3; 8 bases fit TRBD2. V shed 7 bases, J shed 0 bases, and the junction held 15 bases outside the gene matches. The V gene's germline CDR1 is MNHEY and CDR2 SMNVEV (reference sequence). This CDR3 has 18 residues.

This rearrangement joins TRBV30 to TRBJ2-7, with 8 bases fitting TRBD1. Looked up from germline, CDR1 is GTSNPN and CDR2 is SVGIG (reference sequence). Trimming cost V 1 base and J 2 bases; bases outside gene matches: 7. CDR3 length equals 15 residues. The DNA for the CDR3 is TGTGCCTGGAGTGCCCCCGACAGGGGCGCCTACGAGCAGTACTTC. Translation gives CAWSAPDRGAYEQYF.

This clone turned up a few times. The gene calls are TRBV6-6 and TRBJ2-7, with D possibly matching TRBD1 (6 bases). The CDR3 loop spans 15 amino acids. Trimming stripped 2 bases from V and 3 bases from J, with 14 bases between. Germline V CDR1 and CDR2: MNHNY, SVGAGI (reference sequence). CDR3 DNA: TGTGCCAGCAGTTACCCTGCAGGGGCGCACTACGAGCAGTACTTC. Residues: CASSYPAGAHYEQYF.